A selection of T cell receptor beta chains follows, all from one sample in a study of shared clonotypes between healthy human individuals. This table comes from immunoSEQ multiplex PCR, and its TCRdb copy is limited to in-frame clones, with some not included. The repertoire holds about 2.4 million clones, 80% to 95% seen once, with more than 0.35% in the top ten. The material sequenced was naive CD4+ T cells from PBMCs. Every receptor here comes from a man aged 18 to 29 in good health. Some clones in this sample may be carry-over from other donors' samples. Both conserved end residues are part of each CDR3. D genes are given only for firm matches. Clone size is not always given. Where it is, it says once, few, many or a class for expanded clones.

TRBJ2-7 | - | - | TRBV5-1 | CASSFQPGDEQYF | TGCGCCAGCAGCTTTCAGCCAGGGGACGAGCAGTACTTC
TRBJ2-1 | - | - | TRBV4-2 | CASRKGREEQFF | TGTGCCAGCAGGAAGGGTCGGGAGGAGCAGTTCTTC
TRBJ2-1 | - | TRBD1 | TRBV5-1 | CASSSGQGYNEQFF | TGCGCCAGCAGCTCGGGACAGGGTTACAATGAGCAGTTCTTC
TRBJ1-1 | - | - | TRBV7-2 | CASRSTRGESAFF | TGTGCCAGCAGAAGCACAAGGGGGGAGTCGGCTTTCTTT
TRBJ2-7 | - | TRBD1 | TRBV5-1 | CASSPYRGIYEQYF | TGCGCCAGCAGCCCTTACAGGGGAATCTACGAGCAGTACTTC
TRBJ2-3 | - | TRBD1 | TRBV6-5 | CASRGTVHRTDTQYF | TGTGCCAGCAGGGGGACAGTTCATCGCACAGATACGCAGTATTTT
TRBJ1-1 | - | - | TRBV11-2 | CASSPLSPRILGTAEAFF | TGTGCCAGCAGCCCCCTTAGTCCTAGGATCCTGGGGACCGCTGAAGCTTTCTTT
TRBJ2-1 | - | TRBD2 | TRBV29-1 | CSGSGRALNEQFF | TGCAGCGGAAGCGGGAGGGCCCTCAATGAGCAGTTCTTC
TRBJ1-1 | - | - | TRBV14 | CASSLLGGRNTEAFF | TGTGCCAGCAGCCTACTAGGAGGGAGGAACACTGAAGCTTTCTTT
TRBJ2-3 | - | - | TRBV6-6 | CASSLADTQYF | TGTGCCAGCAGTTTAGCGGATACGCAGTATTTT
TRBJ2-1 | - | TRBD1 | TRBV11-1 | CASSSMRTGGEQFF | TGTGCCAGCAGCTCAATGAGGACAGGCGGGGAGCAGTTCTTC
TRBJ2-3 | - | - | TRBV5-6 | CASSVPNTDTQYF | TGTGCCAGCAGCGTCCCGAACACAGATACGCAGTATTTT
TRBJ1-2 | - | - | TRBV28 | CASSFQGLDYGYTF | TGTGCCAGCAGTTTTCAGGGTTTGGACTATGGCTACACCTTC
TRBJ1-1 | once | - | TRBV6-5 | CASNNGVSAFF | TGTGCCAGCAATAATGGGGTATCAGCTTTCTTT
TRBJ2-1 | - | TRBD2 | TRBV25-1 | CASRPSGRGYNEQFF | TGTGCCAGCAGGCCTAGCGGGAGGGGCTACAATGAGCAGTTCTTC
TRBJ2-3 | - | - | TRBV5-1 | CASSFGQGISDTQYF | TGCGCCAGCAGCTTTGGTCAGGGGATCTCAGATACGCAGTATTTT
TRBJ1-5 | - | - | TRBV5-8 | CASIRRSGPTNQPQHF | TGTGCCAGCATCCGGAGGTCAGGGCCCACGAATCAGCCCCAGCATTTT
TRBJ2-1 | - | TRBD2 | TRBV2 | CASSEAVGLAVYNEQFF | TGTGCCAGCAGTGAAGCGGTGGGACTAGCAGTCTACAATGAGCAGTTCTTC
TRBJ1-2 | - | TRBD1 | TRBV19 | CASSVDRRTIGYTF | TGTGCCAGTAGTGTGGACAGGAGGACGATTGGCTACACCTTC
TRBJ1-2 | once | - | TRBV4-3 | CASSQDRVTYGYTF | TGCGCCAGCAGCCAAGATCGGGTGACTTATGGCTACACCTTC
TRBJ2-1 | - | - | TRBV6-1 | CASSEYVVQFF | TGTGCCAGCAGTGAATATGTAGTGCAGTTCTTC
TRBJ1-2 | - | - | TRBV5-8 | CASSRTEFFGYTF | TGTGCCAGCAGCAGGACAGAGTTTTTTGGCTACACCTTC
TRBJ2-2 | - | - | TRBV27 | CASRFRVAGELFF | TGTGCCAGCCGCTTCAGGGTAGCCGGGGAGCTGTTTTTT
TRBJ2-7 | - | TRBD1 | TRBV4-2 | CASSPGQGVYEQYF | TGTGCCAGCAGCCCGGGACAGGGAGTGTACGAGCAGTACTTC
TRBJ2-2 | - | - | TRBV4-1 | CASSQDPRHLPGELFF | TGCGCCAGCAGCCAAGATCCGAGACACCTCCCCGGGGAGCTGTTTTTT
TRBJ2-7 | - | - | TRBV5-1 | CASSLFRGSYEQYF | TGCGCCAGCAGCTTGTTTCGCGGCTCCTACGAGCAGTACTTC
TRBJ1-1 | - | - | TRBV4-1 | CASSRGGVDGRGSNTEAFF | TGCGCCAGCAGCCGGGGAGGCGTTGATGGCAGGGGATCGAACACTGAAGCTTTCTTT
TRBJ2-7 | - | - | TRBV9 | CASSVAHNYEQYF | TGTGCCAGCAGCGTAGCTCACAACTACGAGCAGTACTTC
TRBJ2-5 | - | - | TRBV7-8 | CASSKAGSFQYF | TGTGCCAGCAGCAAAGCGGGTTCGTTCCAGTACTTC
TRBJ2-5 | - | TRBD2 | TRBV10-2 | CASSELAGSETQYF | TGCGCCAGCAGTGAACTAGCGGGATCGGAGACCCAGTACTTC
TRBJ1-5 | few | - | TRBV7-8 | CASSFLPGLQEPKHF | TGTGCCAGCAGCTTTCTTCCGGGATTACAAGAACCAAAGCATTTT
TRBJ1-5 | - | TRBD1 | TRBV2 | CASTQTGRGSQPQHF | TGTGCCAGCACTCAAACGGGCAGGGGGAGCCAGCCCCAGCATTTT
TRBJ2-1 | - | - | TRBV5-4 | CASSQRASGLNEQFF | TGTGCCAGCAGCCAACGGGCGTCGGGGCTCAATGAGCAGTTCTTC
TRBJ1-1 | few | TRBD1 | TRBV28 | CASAPGQGDEAFF | TGTGCCAGCGCTCCGGGACAGGGGGATGAAGCTTTCTTT
TRBJ2-3 | - | TRBD1 | TRBV18 | CASSPRTGTSTDTQYF | TGTGCCAGCTCACCACGGACAGGGACCAGCACAGATACGCAGTATTTT
TRBJ2-7 | - | - | TRBV7-6 | CASSATYEQYF | TGTGCCAGCAGCGCGACGTACGAGCAGTACTTC
TRBJ2-7 | - | - | TRBV28 | CASSPRSPYEQYF | TGTGCCAGCAGTCCTCGGAGCCCCTACGAGCAGTACTTC
TRBJ2-6 | - | TRBD1 | TRBV28 | CASSRQGSGANVLTF | TGTGCCAGCAGTCGACAGGGATCCGGGGCCAACGTCCTGACTTTC
TRBJ2-2 | few | - | TRBV9 | CASSVGANTGELFF | TGTGCCAGCAGCGTTGGCGCGAACACCGGGGAGCTGTTTTTT
TRBJ1-1 | - | - | TRBV7-3 | CASSLLGPGFSEAFF | TGTGCCAGCAGCTTGCTGGGGCCGGGGTTTTCTGAAGCTTTCTTT
TRBJ1-6 | - | - | TRBV6-5 | CASSFSGEPLHF | TGTGCCAGCAGTTTTTCCGGGGAACCCCTCCACTTT